The T cell receptor beta chain under discussion was sequenced for a study of blood T cell repertoires in COVID-19. Sequencing used immunoSEQ multiplex PCR; TCRdb keeps in-frame clones, though not all of them. The sample comprises 100,000 to 150,000 clones, 86% of which are singletons, and around 2.3% rests with the top ten. Germline CDR1 is MNHEY and CDR2 is SVGAGI. This CDR3 has 14 amino acids. J gave up 6 bases and V 6 bases, and 6 bases lay outside the gene matches. Donors were grouped by their self-reported clinical history. The clonotype was recovered from a woman aged 45-59 years who had recovered from COVID-19. This chain links TRBV6-5 with TRBJ2-1; TRBD1 matches at 9 bases. Specimen: PBMCs or T cells enriched from blood (not recorded which). The DNA of the CDR3 is TGTGCCAGCAGCCCAGCGGACAGGGGCAATGAGCAGTTCTTC. Translated, it gives CASSPADRGNEQFF.